What follows are 9 T cell receptor beta chains derived from one specimen sequenced in a study of Tregs in tolerant kidney transplant recipients (dated by TCRdb to about 2019). The time point label of this sample denotes: blood sample drawn before combined kidney and bone marrow transplant. The receptor library was made with the immunoSEQ multiplex PCR assay. Imported from immuneACCESS, the table was reduced by TCRdb to in-frame sequences with V and J called. These copies leave out some clones; in studies compared against another copy, an unresolved V gene accounts for under half, and the cause of the remainder is not known. The sample contains some 15,000 clones, around 77% of them found a single time. Roughly 1.7% of the sample lies in the top ten. The material sequenced was Tregs from blood, taken before the transplant. Receptors were obtained from a human donor who received a combined kidney and bone marrow transplant.

In this sample, this clone turned up a few times. The chain couples TRBV5-1 to TRBJ2-3, with 12 bases matching TRBD2. J gave up 4 bases and V 0 bases, and 0 bases lay outside the gene matches. Germline CDR1 reads SGHRS; CDR2 reads YFSETQ. The CDR3 extends over 15 amino acids. CDR3 region: CASSLGLAGADTQYF. CDR3 DNA: TGCGCCAGCAGCTTGGGACTAGCGGGGGCAGATACGCAGTATTTT.

The chain carries TRBV19 and TRBJ2-5; 11 bases fit TRBD2. V lost 5 bases, J lost 2 bases, and 10 bases stayed unmatched. CDR1 is LNHDA and CDR2 is SQIVND in the germline V gene (reference sequence). The CDR3 covers 17 residues. The CDR3 sequence is CASSPAPGLAVQETQYF. Here the CDR3 DNA reads TGTGCCAGTAGTCCTGCCCCGGGACTAGCGGTACAAGAGACCCAGTACTTC.

V is TRBV6-1 and J is TRBJ2-7, with a possible D match to TRBD1 (5 bases). V dropped 4 bases and J dropped 7 bases, with 17 bases sitting between them. Germline-derived CDR1 and CDR2 are MNHNS and SASEGT. The CDR3 is 14 amino acids. The CDR3 DNA follows: TGTGCCAGCAGTGGGACCCAGGGCCCAGGAGAGCAGTACTTC. Amino acid sequence: CASSGTQGPGEQYF.

This rearrangement joins TRBV27 to TRBJ2-4; D perhaps matches TRBD2 (6 bases). The V end was cut by 7 bases, the J end by 3 bases, with 13 bases between. The CDR3 totals 14 residues. CDR1 and CDR2 (germline): MNHEY, SMNVEV (reference sequence). The CDR3 nucleotides are TGTGCCAGCACCCCCCAGGGAGGCAAAAACATTCAGTACTTC. Its protein product is CASTPQGGKNIQYF.

The table lists this clone with a count of one. The gene calls are TRBV11-3 and TRBJ2-7; possibly TRBD2 for D (6 bases). The germline V and J ends were trimmed by 4 bases and 4 bases, with 11 bases remaining between them. The CDR3 spans 13 residues. Germline V CDR1 and CDR2: SGHNT, YENEEA. CDR3 nucleotide sequence: TGTGCCAGCAGCTGGAGACTAGGTTACGAGCAGTACTTC. This translates into CASSWRLGYEQYF.

CDR3 sequence: CASSVGTGETQYF. CDR3 sequence (DNA): TGTGCCAGCAGCGTAGGGACAGGAGAGACCCAGTACTTC. The V call is TRBV9, the J call TRBJ2-5; 7 bases are shared with TRBD1. The CDR3 totals 13 residues. In germline, CDR1 is SGDLS, CDR2 YYNGEE. V shed 0 bases and J 4 bases; nucleotides not matched to a gene: 0.

This chain joins TRBV2 and TRBJ1-3; D not resolved. Germline values: CDR1 SNHLY, CDR2 FYNNEI. The CDR3 covers 15 residues. V lost 7 bases and J lost 0, with 13 bases in between. CDR3 bases: TGTGCCAGCACGCAACAATCCATCTCTGGAAACACCATATATTTT. Translated: CASTQQSISGNTIYF.

A word on this clone: A read error may account for a junction end that differs from germline. V and J are TRBV5-4 and TRBJ1-1; D ambiguous. The CDR3 has 13 amino acids. Germline loops: CDR1 SGHNT, CDR2 YYREEE (reference sequence). The CDR3 DNA sequence: TGTGCCAGCAGCTTGGCAGTCAGGTCCACCCAAGATTTT. It specifies CASSLAVRSTQDF.

This chain uses TRBV7-2 with TRBJ2-7; 11 bases are a match to TRBD1. Germline V gives CDR1 SGHTA, CDR2 FQGNSA. V lost 5 bases, J lost 2 bases, and 2 bases stayed unmatched. The length of the CDR3 is 14 residues. DNA of the CDR3: TGTGCCAGCAGCCGGGACAGGGGGACCTACGAGCAGTACTTC. Translated, it gives CASSRDRGTYEQYF.